The 17 T cell receptor beta chains listed next were all sequenced from one sample in a study of OX40 agonist ivuxolimab in advanced cancers. Clones were sequenced by immunoSEQ multiplex PCR, and TCRdb holds only the in-frame ones, with some missing. This table has about 17,000 clones, roughly 87% appearing once. The sequencing used CD4+ or CD8+ T cells sorted from blood, collected in a trial of the OX40 agonist ivuxolimab. All receptors come from an adult with an advanced solid tumor such as melanoma, head and neck, liver or kidney cancer.

This rearrangement joins TRBV15 to TRBJ2-7; possibly TRBD1 or TRBD2 for D (5 bases each). The length of the CDR3 is 15 residues. V lost 0 bases and J lost 4, with 13 bases in between. Germline V CDR1 and CDR2: LNHNV, YYDKDF (reference sequence). CDR3 DNA: TGTGCCACCAGCAGAGAGGGGACCCCGGGTTACGAGCAGTACTTC. As protein: CATSREGTPGYEQYF.

This clone is labeled medium-sized (0.01 to 0.1%). The rearrangement links TRBV5-5 to TRBJ1-1; D is uncertain. CDR3 length: 13 amino acids. Germline V gene data show CDR1 as SGHKS and CDR2 as YYEKEE (reference sequence). V was pared by 3 bases and J by 0 bases, with 6 bases between. For the CDR3, the DNA is TGTGCCAGCAGCTCTTGGCTGAACACTGAAGCTTTCTTT. Translated, it gives CASSSWLNTEAFF.

V and J are TRBV27 and TRBJ2-3; 10 nucleotides match TRBD1. This CDR3 contains 17 residues. In germline, CDR1 is MNHEY, CDR2 SMNVEV (reference sequence). V was clipped by 2 bases and J by 3 bases; unmatched bases: 8. CDR3 loop: CASSLTPGQGVTDTQYF. The CDR3 DNA reads TGTGCCAGCAGTTTAACGCCTGGACAGGGGGTGACAGATACGCAGTATTTT.

This rearrangement joins TRBV19 to TRBJ1-2; unclear D gene. The CDR3 is 12 residues long. Trimming shortened V by 7 bases and J by 2 bases, and 8 bases separated the two germline ends. Germline V gene sequence: CDR1 LNHDA, CDR2 SQIVND (reference sequence). CDR3 residues: CASMEGNYGYTF. Written as DNA, the CDR3 is TGTGCCAGTATGGAAGGGAACTATGGCTACACCTTC. Full variable domain (missing parts from reference TRBV19 and TRBJ1-2): DGGITQSPKYLFRKEGQNVTLSCEQNLNHDAMYWYRQDPGQGLRLIYYSQIVNDFQKGDIAEGYSVSREKKESFPLTVTSAQKNPTAFYLCASMEGNYGYTFGSGTRLTVV.

The V gene is TRBV5-4, the J gene TRBJ2-6, with D tentatively TRBD2 (5 bases). Trimming pared 4 bases from V and 0 bases from J, leaving 14 bases between. This CDR3 comprises 17 residues. Germline V CDR1 and CDR2: SGHNT, YYREEE (reference sequence). This CDR3 reads CASSPWPDFSGANVLTF. The CDR3 nucleotides read TGTGCCAGCAGCCCCTGGCCGGACTTCTCTGGGGCCAACGTCCTGACTTTC.

The V call is TRBV29-1, the J call TRBJ1-4, with 7 bases that match TRBD1. CDR3 size: 16 residues. Germline V gene sequence: CDR1 SQVTM, CDR2 ANQGSEA. Trimming removed 0 bases from V and 0 bases from J; junction bases left unmatched: 4. CDR3 protein: CSVEDPDRATNEKLFF. Written as DNA, the CDR3 is TGCAGCGTTGAAGATCCAGACAGGGCAACTAATGAAAAACTGTTTTTT. Looking up the rest from reference TRBV29-1 and TRBJ1-4 gives the full variable domain: SAVISQKPSRDICQRGTSLTIQCQVDSQVTMMFWYRQQPGQSLTLIATANQGSEATYESGFVIDKFPISRPNLTFSTLTVSNMSPEDSSIYLCSVEDPDRATNEKLFFGSGTQLSVL.

This rearrangement joins TRBV5-6 to TRBJ1-6; D possibly corresponds to TRBD1 (5 bases). Trimming took 1 base from V and 7 from J, leaving 15 bases between them. The CDR3 totals 16 residues. The germline gives CDR1 SGHDT, CDR2 YYEEEE. This CDR3 reads CASSLSGAYINSPLHF. CDR3 coding DNA: TGTGCCAGCAGCTTGAGCGGGGCCTACATAAATTCACCCCTCCACTTT. Full variable domain (outside the CDR3, taken from reference TRBV5-6 and TRBJ1-6): DAGVTQSPTHLIKTRGQQVTLRCSPKSGHDTVSWYQQALGQGPQFIFQYYEEEERQRGNFPDRFSGHQFPNYSSELNVNALLLGDSALYLCASSLSGAYINSPLHFGNGTRLTVT.

This clone was counted between two and nine times. This chain uses TRBV6-1 with TRBJ2-3, with 11 positions matching TRBD2. V was pared by 0 bases and J by 5 bases, with 7 bases of the junction left unmatched. CDR1 MNHNS and CDR2 SASEGT come from the germline V gene. CDR3 length: 17 residues. The CDR3, as DNA: TGTGCCAGCAGTGAAGCCATTAGCGGGGGGGCCAAAGATACGCAGTATTTT. This codes for CASSEAISGGAKDTQYF.

This chain links TRBV9 with TRBJ2-3; 7 bases are a match to TRBD2. V dropped 3 bases and J dropped 0; count of bases not matched to a gene: 7. The V gene's germline CDR1 is SGDLS and CDR2 YYNGEE. The CDR3 is 16 residues long. This CDR3 is CASSDSLASSTDTQYF. The CDR3 DNA reads as TGTGCCAGCAGCGACTCACTAGCGTCGAGCACAGATACGCAGTATTTT.

This rearrangement joins TRBV27 to TRBJ1-2, with a tentative D call TRBD1 (5 bases). The V gene lost 7 bases and the J gene lost 4 bases, with 16 bases spanning the gap. Germline CDR1 is MNHEY and CDR2 is SMNVEV (reference sequence). The CDR3 is made up of 14 amino acids. This chain's CDR3 is CASTHAGGSYGYTF. CDR3 DNA: TGTGCCAGCACCCACGCTGGGGGGTCCTATGGCTACACCTTC.

The rearrangement uses TRBV25-1 and TRBJ2-2; D not resolved. Germline values: CDR1 MGHDK, CDR2 SYGVNS. The CDR3 covers 16 residues. V gave up 6 bases and J gave up 1 base, with 15 bases separating them. This CDR3 is CASSDPGRLNTGELFF. CDR3 sequence (DNA): TGTGCCAGCAGCGATCCGGGCCGGCTGAACACCGGGGAGCTGTTTTTT.

This clone has only a few counts. J is TRBJ2-7 and V is TRBV28; 7 nucleotides agree with TRBD1. The trim removed 6 bases at V and 0 bases at J, leaving 8 bases unmatched. CDR1 and CDR2 from the germline V gene are MDHEN and SYDVKM. This CDR3 is built from 15 residues. This CDR3 is CASRTRQGSSYEQYF. In DNA, the CDR3 is TGTGCCAGCAGGACGAGACAGGGATCCTCCTACGAGCAGTACTTC.

The V and J genes are TRBV29-1 and TRBJ2-7; 7 positions agree with TRBD1. Looked up from germline, CDR1 is SQVTM and CDR2 is ANQGSEA. V was pared by 4 bases and J by 4 bases, with 10 bases of the junction left unmatched. This CDR3 region has 14 residues. CDR3 bases: TGCAGCGTTGCTCCAAGGGACAGAATTTACGAGCAGTACTTC. Protein: CSVAPRDRIYEQYF.

The rearrangement uses TRBV6-1 and TRBJ1-5; 8 positions match TRBD1. This CDR3 has 15 amino acids. The ends lost 5 bases at V and 4 bases at J; junction bases unmatched: 7. CDR1 MNHNS and CDR2 SASEGT come from the germline V gene. This chain's CDR3 is CASSSHGQGNQPQHF. The CDR3 nucleotides read TGTGCCAGCAGTTCCCACGGACAGGGAAATCAGCCCCAGCATTTT.

V usage is TRBV6-5 and J usage is TRBJ1-2; TRBD1 matches at 7 bases. V was clipped by 10 bases and J by 5 bases; unmatched bases: 10. The CDR3 has 13 amino acids. Germline V CDR1 and CDR2: MNHEY, SVGAGI. Here the CDR3 DNA reads TGTGCCACAAAGGAGGGGGCGAGTTATGGCTACACCTTC. Protein product: CATKEGASYGYTF.

The gene calls are TRBV4-2 and TRBJ2-5; no reliable D call. Trimming removed 0 bases from V and 2 bases from J, with 13 bases in between. CDR1 is LGHNA, CDR2 YNFKEQ, per germline. This CDR3 has 16 amino acids. The CDR3 sequence is CASSQEWRSKQETQYF. The CDR3 DNA is TGTGCCAGCAGCCAAGAGTGGCGGAGTAAACAAGAGACCCAGTACTTC.

The CDR3 here is CASSQVPGLVYEQYF. The DNA for the CDR3 is TGCGCCAGCAGCCAAGTCCCGGGACTAGTCTACGAGCAGTACTTC. The chain uses TRBV4-1 and TRBJ2-7, with TRBD2 matching over 8 bases. From germline, CDR1 is MGHRA and CDR2 YSYEKL. The CDR3 is made up of 15 amino acids. After removal of 1 base from V and 3 bases from J, the junction contained 5 bases not matched to a gene.